This TCR beta chain was identified during a study of T cells in localized non-small cell lung cancer. Some clones are missing from TCRdb's copy, which holds only in-frame ones; the method was immunoSEQ multiplex PCR. Altogether approximately 89,000 clones are present, about three quarters being singletons, with the ten largest covering 15% to 20%. In the case of this clone: The target antigen is unknown.

Study-level findings and limits: There was an association of higher blood T cell density with longer overall survival. In uninvolved adjacent lung, T cell clonality reached its highest value, exceeding tumor.

The sample here was PBMCs, taken before any cancer treatment. The sequence was collected from a man between 40 and 69 years old with stage II squamous cell lung carcinoma.

The CDR3 DNA reads as TGTGCCAGCAGCTCAAGGACAGGGAGTAACTATGGCTACACCTTC. It is translated as CASSSRTGSNYGYTF. The chain carries TRBV4-2 and TRBJ1-2; 8 bases match TRBD1. The CDR3 covers 15 residues. V lost 5 bases and J lost 1; bases outside the gene matches: 6. Germline CDR1 is LGHNA and CDR2 is YNFKEQ.